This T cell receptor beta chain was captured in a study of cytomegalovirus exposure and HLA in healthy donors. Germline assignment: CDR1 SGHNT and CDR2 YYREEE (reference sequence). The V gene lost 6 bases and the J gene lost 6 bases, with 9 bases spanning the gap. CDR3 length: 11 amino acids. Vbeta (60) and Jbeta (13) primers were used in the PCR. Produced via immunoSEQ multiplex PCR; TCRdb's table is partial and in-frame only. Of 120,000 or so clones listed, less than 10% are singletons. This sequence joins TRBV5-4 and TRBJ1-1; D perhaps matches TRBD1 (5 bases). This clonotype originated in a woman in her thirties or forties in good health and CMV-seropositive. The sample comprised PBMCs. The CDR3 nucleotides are TGTGCCAGCATTCAGGGTTCTGAAGCTTTCTTT. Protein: CASIQGSEAFF. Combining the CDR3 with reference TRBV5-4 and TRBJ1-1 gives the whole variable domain ETGVTQSPTHLIKTRGQQVTLRCSSQSGHNTVSWYQQALGQGPQFIFQYYREEENGRGNFPPRFSGLQFPNYSSELNVNALELDDSALYLCASIQGSEAFFGQGTRLTVV.